The entry below describes one TCR beta chain. Which antigen it targets is not known. The record has no base qualities; no much larger clone is one base away. These data originate in a study of circulating and synovial CD4+ cells in juvenile arthritis (dated 2014 in TCRdb). Broadly, across the study: TCRbeta CDR3 repertoires of circulating HLA-DR+ CD4 T cells, bulk blood CD4 T cells and synovial CD4 T cells were compared within each patient. The goal of the repertoire sequencing was to confirm that synovial clonotypes were enriched in a circulating synovial-like CD4 T cell subset.

What the work shows at the level of the full study, not this receptor alone: Overlap with synovium increased with sequencing depth, so measured shared-clonotype fractions likely underestimated the full repertoire overlap. Compared with bulk blood CD4 repertoires, both the synovial and the circulating pathogenic-like lymphocyte repertoires were less diverse, and some CPL samples were as oligoclonal as synovium. Circulating pathogenic-like lymphocytes clustered with synovial T cells and shared a substantially higher fraction of CDR3 sequences with synovium than bulk blood. Because T cell genome counts in CPL samples and bulk blood CD4 samples differed by at least an order of magnitude, sample-size effects were addressed. No difference between circulating pathogenic-like lymphocytes and bulk blood T cells was detected by traditional Vbeta family usage analysis.

The library was built by means of the immunoSEQ multiplex PCR assay. TCRbeta CDR3 sequencing was carried out by an external provider as a commercial service. The original methods were these. The analyses used productive nucleotide sequences together with amino acid sequences obtained by in silico translation. Diversity was measured as Renyi entropy over a range of alpha values, and the median of 200 repeated subsamples was taken to equalise sample size. The distance between each pair of repertoires was calculated as one minus the Chao-modified Jaccard index, which corrects for under-sampling, and this distance was used for clustering. Frequency-weighted overlap with synovial clonotypes was computed at 200 sample sizes with 200 draws without replacement at each size, and the value at the size of the smaller sample was reported. Here the immuneACCESS table is served through TCRdb, limited to in-frame sequences with V and J called. Missing clones are a known gap in these copies; in checked studies unresolved V genes cover under half, and the rest lacks a known reason. D and trimming come from the DNA, and the V and J calls and clone size come from that table. Within this sample are around 16,000 clones, with under 95% of them counted one time only. The ten largest clones add up to roughly 0.69% of the sample.

The CDR3 runs 15 residues from the cysteine to the phenylalanine. The CDR3 DNA has 45 bases and is translated from base 1. Here V drops 4 bases and J drops 1 base, and the junction holds 2 bases not matched to any gene. CDR1 and CDR2, per the germline V gene, are KGHSH and LQKENI. The sequenced samples were obtained from patients with active juvenile idiopathic arthritis. Right after thawing, the cells went straight into sorting, and Live/Dead Fixable Near-IR Stain was used to exclude dead cells. Recombination linked TRBV18 to TRBJ2-7, and 12 junctional nucleotides match TRBD2. Material: CD4+ T cells from blood. This sequence was found in a human donor with juvenile idiopathic arthritis. The sequenced DNA is TGTGCCAGCTCACTTGGACTAGCGGGGTCCTACGAGCAGTACTTC. This translates into CASSLGLAGSYEQYF.